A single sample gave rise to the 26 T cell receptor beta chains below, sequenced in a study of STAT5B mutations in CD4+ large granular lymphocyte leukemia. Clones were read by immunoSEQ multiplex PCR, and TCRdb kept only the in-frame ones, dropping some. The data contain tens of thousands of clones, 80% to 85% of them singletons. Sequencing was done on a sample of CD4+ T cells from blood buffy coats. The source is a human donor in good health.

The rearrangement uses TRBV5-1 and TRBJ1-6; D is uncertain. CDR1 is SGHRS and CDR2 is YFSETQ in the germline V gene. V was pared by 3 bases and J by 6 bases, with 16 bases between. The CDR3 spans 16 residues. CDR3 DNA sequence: TGCGCCAGCAGCTCCTCATTTAGGGAAGGTAATTCACCCCTCCACTTT. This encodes CASSSSFREGNSPLHF.

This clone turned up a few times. The DNA of the CDR3 is TGTGCCAGCAGGCCGGGACTAGATGGATTGGATGAGCAGTTCTTC. Its translation: CASRPGLDGLDEQFF. This rearrangement joins TRBV7-6 to TRBJ2-1; 8 nucleotides match TRBD2. The trim removed 6 bases at V and 8 bases at J, leaving 12 bases unmatched. Germline V lookup: CDR1 SGHVS, CDR2 FNYEAQ. This CDR3 comprises 15 residues.

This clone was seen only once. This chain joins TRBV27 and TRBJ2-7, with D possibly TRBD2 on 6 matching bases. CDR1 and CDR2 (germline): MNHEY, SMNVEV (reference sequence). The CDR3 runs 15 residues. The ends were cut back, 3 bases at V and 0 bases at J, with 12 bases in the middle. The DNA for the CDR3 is TGTGCCAGCAGTTTTTCGGGAGCCCTCTCCTACGAGCAGTACTTC. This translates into CASSFSGALSYEQYF.

Here the CDR3 reads CASSVLGANTGELFF. CDR3 DNA: TGTGCCAGCAGTGTTTTGGGAGCGAACACCGGGGAGCTGTTTTTT. The V and J genes are TRBV2 and TRBJ2-2, with a weak D call TRBD2 (5 bases). CDR3 length equals 15 residues. Per the germline V gene, CDR1 is SNHLY and CDR2 is FYNNEI. V was pared by 4 bases and J by 0 bases, with 9 bases between.

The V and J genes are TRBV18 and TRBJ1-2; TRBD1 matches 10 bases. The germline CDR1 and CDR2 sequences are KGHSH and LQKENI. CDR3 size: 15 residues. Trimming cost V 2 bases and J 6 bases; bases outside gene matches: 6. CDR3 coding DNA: TGTGCCAGCTCACCAAAGCTGACAGGGGGCGATGGCTACACCTTC. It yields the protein CASSPKLTGGDGYTF.

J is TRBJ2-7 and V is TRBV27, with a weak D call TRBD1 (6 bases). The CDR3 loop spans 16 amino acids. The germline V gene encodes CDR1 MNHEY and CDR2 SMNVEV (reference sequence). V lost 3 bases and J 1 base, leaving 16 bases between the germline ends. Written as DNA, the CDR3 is TGTGCCAGCAGTTTGGCCGGGACACTGGGGTCCTACGAGCAGTACTTC. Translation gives CASSLAGTLGSYEQYF.

The CDR3 coding sequence is TGTGCCAGTAGTACGTGGGGTGGGGTCCAAGAGACCCAGTACTTC. Amino acids: CASSTWGGVQETQYF. The rearrangement links TRBV19 to TRBJ2-5; D call uncertain. Per the germline V gene, CDR1 is LNHDA and CDR2 is SQIVND (reference sequence). This CDR3 is 15 amino acids long. V lost 4 bases to trimming and J lost 1 base, with 13 bases between them.

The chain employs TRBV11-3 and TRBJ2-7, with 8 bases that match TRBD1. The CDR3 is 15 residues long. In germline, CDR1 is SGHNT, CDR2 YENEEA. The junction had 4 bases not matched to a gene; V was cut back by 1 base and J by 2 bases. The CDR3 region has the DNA TGTGCCAGCAGCTTAGCAGGGGGCTCCCCCTACGAGCAGTACTTC. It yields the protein CASSLAGGSPYEQYF.

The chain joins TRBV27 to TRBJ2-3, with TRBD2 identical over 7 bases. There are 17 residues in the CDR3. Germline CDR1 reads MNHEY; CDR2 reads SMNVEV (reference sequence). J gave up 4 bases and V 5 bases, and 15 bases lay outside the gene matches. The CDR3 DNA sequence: TGTGCCAGCAGTGTGGGGGGGAGCACAGTCTGGGCAGATACGCAGTATTTT. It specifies CASSVGGSTVWADTQYF.

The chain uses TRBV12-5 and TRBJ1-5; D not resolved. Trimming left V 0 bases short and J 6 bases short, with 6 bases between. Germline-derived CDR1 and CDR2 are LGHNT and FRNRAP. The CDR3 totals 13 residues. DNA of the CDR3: TGTGCTAGTGGTTTGGTTCGAGGTCAGCCCCAGCATTTT. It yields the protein CASGLVRGQPQHF.

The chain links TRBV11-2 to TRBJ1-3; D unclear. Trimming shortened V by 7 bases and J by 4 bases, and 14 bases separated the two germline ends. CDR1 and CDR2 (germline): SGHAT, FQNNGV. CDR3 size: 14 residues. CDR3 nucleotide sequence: TGTGCCAGCACCAATCGGGAATCCGGAAACACCATATATTTT. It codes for CASTNRESGNTIYF.

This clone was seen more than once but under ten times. DNA for the CDR3: TGTGCCAGCGGAGAGGGACGCGAGCAGTACTTC. This encodes CASGEGREQYF. The J gene is TRBJ2-7, the V gene TRBV21-1. TRBV21-1 corresponds to a pseudogene. CDR3 size: 11 residues.

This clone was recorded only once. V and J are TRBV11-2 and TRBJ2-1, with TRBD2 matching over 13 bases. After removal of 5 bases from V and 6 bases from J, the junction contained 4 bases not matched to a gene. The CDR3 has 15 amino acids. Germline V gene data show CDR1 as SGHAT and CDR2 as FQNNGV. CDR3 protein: CASSQGTSGINEQFF. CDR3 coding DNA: TGTGCCAGCAGCCAGGGGACTAGCGGGATCAATGAGCAGTTCTTC.

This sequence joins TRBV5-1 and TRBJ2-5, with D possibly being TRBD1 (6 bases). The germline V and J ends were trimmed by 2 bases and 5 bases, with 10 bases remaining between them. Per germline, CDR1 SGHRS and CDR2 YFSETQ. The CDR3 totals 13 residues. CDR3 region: CASSLQGSETQYF. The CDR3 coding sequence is TGCGCCAGCAGCTTACAGGGTTCCGAGACCCAGTACTTC.

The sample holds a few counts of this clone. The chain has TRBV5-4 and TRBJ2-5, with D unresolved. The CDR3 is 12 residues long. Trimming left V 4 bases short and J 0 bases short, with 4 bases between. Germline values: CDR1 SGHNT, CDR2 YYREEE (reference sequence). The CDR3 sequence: CASSLYQETQYF. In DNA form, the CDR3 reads TGTGCCAGCAGCCTGTACCAAGAGACCCAGTACTTC. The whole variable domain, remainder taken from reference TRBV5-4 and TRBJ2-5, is ETGVTQSPTHLIKTRGQQVTLRCSSQSGHNTVSWYQQALGQGPQFIFQYYREEENGRGNFPPRFSGLQFPNYSSELNVNALELDDSALYLCASSLYQETQYFGPGTRLLVL.

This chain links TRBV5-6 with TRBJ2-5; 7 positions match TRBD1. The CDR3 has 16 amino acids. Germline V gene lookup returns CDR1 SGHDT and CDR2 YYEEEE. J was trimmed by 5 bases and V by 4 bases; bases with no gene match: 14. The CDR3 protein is CASSLRPGRRGETQYF. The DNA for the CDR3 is TGTGCCAGCAGCCTCCGGCCGGGACGCAGGGGGGAGACCCAGTACTTC.

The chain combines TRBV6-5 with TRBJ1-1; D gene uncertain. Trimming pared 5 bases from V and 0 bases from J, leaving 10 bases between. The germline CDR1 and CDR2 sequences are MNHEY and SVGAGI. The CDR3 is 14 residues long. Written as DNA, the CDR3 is TGTGCCAGCAGTGTCGGAAGGATGAACACTGAAGCTTTCTTT. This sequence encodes CASSVGRMNTEAFF.

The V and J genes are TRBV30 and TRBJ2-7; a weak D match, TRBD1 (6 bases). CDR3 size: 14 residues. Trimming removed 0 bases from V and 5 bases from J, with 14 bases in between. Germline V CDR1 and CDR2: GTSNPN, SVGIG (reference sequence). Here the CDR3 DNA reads TGTGCCTGGAGTGTTCTACAGGGAAAAAACGAGCAGTACTTC. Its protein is CAWSVLQGKNEQYF.

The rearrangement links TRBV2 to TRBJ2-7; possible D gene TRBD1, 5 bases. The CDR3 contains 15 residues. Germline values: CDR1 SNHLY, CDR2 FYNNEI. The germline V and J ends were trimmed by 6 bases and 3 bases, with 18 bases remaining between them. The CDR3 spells CASRRTQGLIYEQYF. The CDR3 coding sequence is TGTGCCAGCAGACGAACGCAGGGTCTCATCTACGAGCAGTACTTC.

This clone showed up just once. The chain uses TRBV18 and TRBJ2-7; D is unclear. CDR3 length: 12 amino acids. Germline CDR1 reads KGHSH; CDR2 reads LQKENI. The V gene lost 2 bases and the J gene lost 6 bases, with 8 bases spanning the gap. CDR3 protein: CASSPDLSEQYF. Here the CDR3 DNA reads TGTGCCAGCTCACCAGACCTCTCCGAGCAGTACTTC. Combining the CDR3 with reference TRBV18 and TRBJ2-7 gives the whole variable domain NAGVMQNPRHLVRRRGQEARLRCSPMKGHSHVYWYRQLPEEGLKFMVYLQKENIIDESGMPKERFSAEFPKEGPSILRIQQVVRGDSAAYFCASSPDLSEQYFGPGTRLTVT.

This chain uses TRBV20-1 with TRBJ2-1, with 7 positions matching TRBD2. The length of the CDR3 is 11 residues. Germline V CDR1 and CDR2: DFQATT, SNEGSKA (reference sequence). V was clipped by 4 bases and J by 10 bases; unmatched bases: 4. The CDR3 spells CSATGGSEQFF. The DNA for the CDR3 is TGCAGTGCTACCGGGGGGTCGGAGCAGTTCTTC.

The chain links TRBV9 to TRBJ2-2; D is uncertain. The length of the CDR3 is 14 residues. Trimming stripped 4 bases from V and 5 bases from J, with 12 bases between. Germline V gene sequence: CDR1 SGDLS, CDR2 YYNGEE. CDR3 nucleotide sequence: TGTGCCAGCAGCTTAGACTCATGGACCGGGGAGCTGTTTTTT. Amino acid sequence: CASSLDSWTGELFF.

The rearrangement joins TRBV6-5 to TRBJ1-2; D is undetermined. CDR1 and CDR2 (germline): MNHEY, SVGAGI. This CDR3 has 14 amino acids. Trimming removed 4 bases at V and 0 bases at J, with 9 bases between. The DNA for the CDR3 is TGTGCCAGCAGTTCCACCATAGCTAACTATGGCTACACCTTC. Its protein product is CASSSTIANYGYTF.

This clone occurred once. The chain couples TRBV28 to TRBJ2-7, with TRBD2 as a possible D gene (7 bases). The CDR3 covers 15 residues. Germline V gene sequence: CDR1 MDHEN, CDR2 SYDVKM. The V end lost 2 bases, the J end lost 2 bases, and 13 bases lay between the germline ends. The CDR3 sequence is CASSLRGGFTYEQYF. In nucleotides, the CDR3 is TGTGCCAGCAGTTTAAGGGGGGGCTTCACCTACGAGCAGTACTTC.

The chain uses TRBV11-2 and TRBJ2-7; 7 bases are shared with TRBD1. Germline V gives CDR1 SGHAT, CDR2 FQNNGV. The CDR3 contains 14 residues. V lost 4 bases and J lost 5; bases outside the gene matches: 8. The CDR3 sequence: CASSSQGLYHEQYF. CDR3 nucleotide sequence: TGTGCCAGCAGCTCACAGGGGCTTTACCACGAGCAGTACTTC.

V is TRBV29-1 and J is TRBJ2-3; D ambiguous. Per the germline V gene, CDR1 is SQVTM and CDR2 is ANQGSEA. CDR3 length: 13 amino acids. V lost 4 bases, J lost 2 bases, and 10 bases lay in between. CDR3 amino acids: CSVAGGSTDTQYF. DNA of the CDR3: TGCAGCGTTGCAGGCGGTTCCACAGATACGCAGTATTTT.